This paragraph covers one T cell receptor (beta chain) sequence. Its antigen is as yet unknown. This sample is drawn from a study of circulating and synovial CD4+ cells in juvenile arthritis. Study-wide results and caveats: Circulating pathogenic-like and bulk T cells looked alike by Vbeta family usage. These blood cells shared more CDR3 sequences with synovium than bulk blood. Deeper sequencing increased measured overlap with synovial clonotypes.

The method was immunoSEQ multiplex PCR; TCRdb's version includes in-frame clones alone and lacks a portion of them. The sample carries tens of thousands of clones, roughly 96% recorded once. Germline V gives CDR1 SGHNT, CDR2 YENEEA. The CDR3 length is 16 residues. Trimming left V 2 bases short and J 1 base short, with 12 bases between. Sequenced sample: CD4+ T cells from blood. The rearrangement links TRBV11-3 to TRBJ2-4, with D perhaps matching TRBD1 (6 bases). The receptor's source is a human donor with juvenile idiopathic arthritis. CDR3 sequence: CASSLTGGNAKNIQYF. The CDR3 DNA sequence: TGTGCCAGCAGCTTAACTGGGGGCAATGCCAAAAACATTCAGTACTTC.